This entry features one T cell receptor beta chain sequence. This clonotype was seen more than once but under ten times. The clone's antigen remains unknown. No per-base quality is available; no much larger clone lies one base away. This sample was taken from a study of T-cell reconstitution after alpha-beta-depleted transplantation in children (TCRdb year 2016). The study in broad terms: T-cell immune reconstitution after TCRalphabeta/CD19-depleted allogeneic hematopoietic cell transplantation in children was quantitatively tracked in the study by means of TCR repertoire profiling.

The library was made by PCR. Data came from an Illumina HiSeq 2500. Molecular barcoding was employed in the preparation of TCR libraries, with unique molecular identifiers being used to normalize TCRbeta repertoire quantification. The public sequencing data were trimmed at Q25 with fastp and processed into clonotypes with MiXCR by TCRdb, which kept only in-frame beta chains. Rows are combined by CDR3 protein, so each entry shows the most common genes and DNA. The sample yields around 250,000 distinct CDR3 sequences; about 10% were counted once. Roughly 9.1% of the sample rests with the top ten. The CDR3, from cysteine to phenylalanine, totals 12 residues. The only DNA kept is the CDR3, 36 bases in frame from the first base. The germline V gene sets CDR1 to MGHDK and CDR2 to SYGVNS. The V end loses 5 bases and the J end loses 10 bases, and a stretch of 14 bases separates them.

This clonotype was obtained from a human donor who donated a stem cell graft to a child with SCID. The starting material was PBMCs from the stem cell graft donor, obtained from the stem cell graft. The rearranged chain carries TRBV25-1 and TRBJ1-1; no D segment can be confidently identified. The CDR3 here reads CASSLGPGPAFF. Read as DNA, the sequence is TGTGCCAGCAGTTTAGGCCCGGGTCCAGCTTTCTTT. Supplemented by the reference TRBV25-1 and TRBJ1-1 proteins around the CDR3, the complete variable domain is EADIYQTPRYLVIGTGKKITLECSQTMGHDKMYWYQQDPGMELHLIHYSYGVNSTEKGDLSSESTVSRIRTEHFPLTLESARPSHTSQYLCASSLGPGPAFFGQGTRLTVV.